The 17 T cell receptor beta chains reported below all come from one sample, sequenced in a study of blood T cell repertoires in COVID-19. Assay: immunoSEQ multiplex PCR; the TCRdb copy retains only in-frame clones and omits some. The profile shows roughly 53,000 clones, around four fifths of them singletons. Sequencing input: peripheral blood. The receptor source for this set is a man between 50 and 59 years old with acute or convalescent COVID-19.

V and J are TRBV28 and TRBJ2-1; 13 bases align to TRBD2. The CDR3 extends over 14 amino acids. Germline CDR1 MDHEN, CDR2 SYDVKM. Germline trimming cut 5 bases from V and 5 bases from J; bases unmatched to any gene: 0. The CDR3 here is CASSGLAGDNEQFF. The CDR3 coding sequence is TGTGCCAGCAGTGGACTAGCGGGAGACAATGAGCAGTTCTTC. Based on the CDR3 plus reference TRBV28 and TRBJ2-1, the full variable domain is DVKVTQSSRYLVKRTGEKVFLECVQDMDHENMFWYRQDPGLGLRLIYFSYDVKMKEKGDIPEGYSVSREKKERFSLILESASTNQTSMYLCASSGLAGDNEQFFGPGTRLTVL.

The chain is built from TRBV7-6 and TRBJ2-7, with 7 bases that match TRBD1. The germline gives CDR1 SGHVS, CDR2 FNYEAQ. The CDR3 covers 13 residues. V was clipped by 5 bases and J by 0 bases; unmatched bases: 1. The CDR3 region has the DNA TGTGCCAGCAGCCGGGACAGCTCCTACGAGCAGTACTTC. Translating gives CASSRDSSYEQYF.

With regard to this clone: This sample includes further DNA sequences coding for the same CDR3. The CDR3 spells CASSLAGGRPETQYF. CDR3 coding DNA: TGTGCCAGCAGTTTAGCGGGGGGCCGACCGGAGACCCAGTACTTC. The V call is TRBV2, the J call TRBJ2-5; 10 nucleotides line up with TRBD2. The germline gives CDR1 SNHLY, CDR2 FYNNEI. Trimming removed 5 bases from V and 5 bases from J; junction bases left unmatched: 8. The CDR3 is 15 amino acids.

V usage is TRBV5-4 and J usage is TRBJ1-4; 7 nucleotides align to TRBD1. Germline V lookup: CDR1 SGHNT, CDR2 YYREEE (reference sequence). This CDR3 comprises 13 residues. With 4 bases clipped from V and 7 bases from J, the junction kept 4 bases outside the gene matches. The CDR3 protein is CASSQRTGEKLFF. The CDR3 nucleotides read TGTGCCAGCAGCCAACGGACAGGTGAAAAACTGTTTTTT.

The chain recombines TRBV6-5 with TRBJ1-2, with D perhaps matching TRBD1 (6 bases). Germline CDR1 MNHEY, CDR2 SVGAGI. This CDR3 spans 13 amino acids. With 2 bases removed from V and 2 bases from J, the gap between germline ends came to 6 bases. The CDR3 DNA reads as TGTGCCAGCAGTTACGGGGGCAACTATGGCTACACCTTC. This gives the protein CASSYGGNYGYTF.

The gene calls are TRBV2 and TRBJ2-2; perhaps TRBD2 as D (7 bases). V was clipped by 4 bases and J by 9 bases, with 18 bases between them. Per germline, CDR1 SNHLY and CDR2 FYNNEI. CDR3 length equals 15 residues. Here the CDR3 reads CASSGGGLTERELFF. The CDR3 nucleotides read TGTGCCAGCAGTGGGGGGGGCCTCACCGAAAGGGAGCTGTTTTTT. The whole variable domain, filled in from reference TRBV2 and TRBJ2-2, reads EPEVTQTPSHQVTQMGQEVILRCVPISNHLYFYWYRQILGQKVEFLVSFYNNEISEKSEIFDDQFSVERPDGSNFTLKIRSTKLEDSAMYFCASSGGGLTERELFFGEGSRLTVL.

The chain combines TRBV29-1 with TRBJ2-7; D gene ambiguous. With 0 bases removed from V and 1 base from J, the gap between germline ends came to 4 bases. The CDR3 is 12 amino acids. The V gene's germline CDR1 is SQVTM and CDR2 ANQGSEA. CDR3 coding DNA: TGCAGCGTTGAAGACGGTTCCTACGAGCAGTACTTC. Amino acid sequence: CSVEDGSYEQYF.

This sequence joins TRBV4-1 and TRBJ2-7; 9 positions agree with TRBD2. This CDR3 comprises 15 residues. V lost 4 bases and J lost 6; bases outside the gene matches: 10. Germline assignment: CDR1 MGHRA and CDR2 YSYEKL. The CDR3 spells CASSPLSGSYREQYF. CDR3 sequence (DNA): TGCGCCAGCAGCCCGCTTAGCGGGAGTTACCGCGAGCAGTACTTC.

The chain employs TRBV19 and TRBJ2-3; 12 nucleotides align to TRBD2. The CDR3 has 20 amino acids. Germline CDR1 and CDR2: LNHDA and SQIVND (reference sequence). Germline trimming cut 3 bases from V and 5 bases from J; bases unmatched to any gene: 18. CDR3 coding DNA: TGTGCCAGTAGTATCCGACTAGCGGGGGCCCTGTCCTCTTCAATAGATACGCAGTATTTT. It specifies CASSIRLAGALSSSIDTQYF.

CDR3 in amino acids: CASSPLDRELPYEQYF. The CDR3 nucleotides read TGTGCCAGCTCACCCCTGGATCGGGAACTACCCTACGAGCAGTACTTC. The chain combines TRBV18 with TRBJ2-7, with a weak D call TRBD2 (5 bases). From germline, CDR1 is KGHSH and CDR2 LQKENI. The length of the CDR3 is 16 residues. Between the trimmed V and J ends, which lost 3 bases and 2 bases, there was a span of 17 bases.

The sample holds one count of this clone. The CDR3 nucleotides read TGTGCCAGCAGCCCTCTGGGGGGAGTTGAGACCCAGTACTTC. It codes for CASSPLGGVETQYF. V is TRBV5-6 and J is TRBJ2-5, with a tentative D call TRBD2 (6 bases). The CDR3 length is 14 residues. The germline V gene has CDR1 SGHDT and CDR2 YYEEEE. Trimming pared 4 bases from V and 5 bases from J, leaving 15 bases between.

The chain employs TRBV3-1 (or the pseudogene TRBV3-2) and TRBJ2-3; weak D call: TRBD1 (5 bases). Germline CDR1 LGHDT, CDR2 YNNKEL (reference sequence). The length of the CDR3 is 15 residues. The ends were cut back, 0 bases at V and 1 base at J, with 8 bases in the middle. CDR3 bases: TGTGCCAGCAGCCAAGATCCGACAGGCACAGATACGCAGTATTTT. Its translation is CASSQDPTGTDTQYF.

The CDR3 DNA reads as TGCGCCAGCAGCTTGGAGGGACAGGGCGACACAGATACGCAGTATTTT. Its translation is CASSLEGQGDTDTQYF. V is TRBV5-1 and J is TRBJ2-3; 9 bases are a match to TRBD1. This CDR3 has 16 residues. With 0 bases clipped from V and 2 bases from J, the junction kept 4 bases outside the gene matches. CDR1 is SGHRS, CDR2 YFSETQ, per germline.

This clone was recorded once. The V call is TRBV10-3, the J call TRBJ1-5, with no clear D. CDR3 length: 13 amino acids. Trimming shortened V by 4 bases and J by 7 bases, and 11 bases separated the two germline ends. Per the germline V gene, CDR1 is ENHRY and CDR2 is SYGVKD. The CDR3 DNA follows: TGTGCCATCAGTGTTGTAGAGGCCCAGCCCCAGCATTTT. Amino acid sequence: CAISVVEAQPQHF.

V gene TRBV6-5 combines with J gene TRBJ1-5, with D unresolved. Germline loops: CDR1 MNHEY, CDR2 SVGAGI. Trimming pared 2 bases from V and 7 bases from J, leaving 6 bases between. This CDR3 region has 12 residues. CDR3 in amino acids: CASSYPGQPQHF. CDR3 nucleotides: TGTGCCAGCAGTTACCCGGGGCAGCCCCAGCATTTT.

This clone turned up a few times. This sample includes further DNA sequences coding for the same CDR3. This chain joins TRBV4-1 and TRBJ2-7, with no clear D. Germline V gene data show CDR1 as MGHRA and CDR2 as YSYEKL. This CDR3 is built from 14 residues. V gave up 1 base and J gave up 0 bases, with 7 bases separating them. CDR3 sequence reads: CASSQGGSSYEQYF. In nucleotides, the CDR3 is TGCGCCAGCAGCCAAGGCGGTAGCTCCTACGAGCAGTACTTC.

CDR3 sequence: CASSPGGTDTQYF. The CDR3 DNA sequence: TGTGCCAGCAGCCCCGGGGGAACAGATACGCAGTATTTT. V usage is TRBV6-5 and J usage is TRBJ2-3; D may be TRBD2 (6 bases). V was pared by 6 bases and J by 3 bases, with 10 bases between. This CDR3 region has 13 residues. The V gene's germline CDR1 is MNHEY and CDR2 SVGAGI.